This is a list of T cell receptor beta chains from one sample in a study of T cells in Graves' hyperthyroidism and ophthalmopathy. TCRdb ran MiXCR on the multiplex PCR reads and lists one entry per CDR3 protein. The table has 350,000 or so distinct CDR3 sequences, 21% seen once. The sample taken for sequencing was blood. These receptors were collected from a woman aged 45-60 years with Graves' hyperthyroidism. Each CDR3 is given with its conserved first and last residue. The order of the fields is J gene, V gene, clone size, CDR3 protein. The size field is filled for only some rows; it gives once, few, many or a size class.

J gene: TRBJ2-7; V gene: TRBV7-9; clone size: many; CDR3 protein: CASRGDGLRQQYF
J gene: TRBJ2-7; V gene: TRBV28; clone size: many; CDR3 protein: CASSGTNSYEQYF
J gene: TRBJ1-3; V gene: TRBV6-1; clone size: many; CDR3 protein: CASSSPGEGNTIYF
J gene: TRBJ1-6; V gene: TRBV10-3; clone size: NA; CDR3 protein: CAIREDSSYNSPLHF
J gene: TRBJ1-5; V gene: TRBV20-1; clone size: NA; CDR3 protein: CSARTAKGNQPQHF
J gene: TRBJ2-1; V gene: TRBV11-2; clone size: many; CDR3 protein: CASTPLGGSSYNEQFF
J gene: TRBJ2-1; V gene: TRBV20-1; clone size: many; CDR3 protein: CSARGGQRVVDEQFF
J gene: TRBJ1-3; V gene: TRBV10-2; clone size: few; CDR3 protein: CASSAQGISGNTIYF
J gene: TRBJ1-1; V gene: TRBV2; clone size: NA; CDR3 protein: CASRRDRGNTEAFF
J gene: TRBJ1-2; V gene: TRBV12-3/TRBV12-4; clone size: many; CDR3 protein: CASSFAEARSGYTF
J gene: TRBJ2-1; V gene: TRBV5-1; clone size: NA; CDR3 protein: CASSKGLATLLYNEQFF
J gene: TRBJ1-5; V gene: TRBV10-3; clone size: few; CDR3 protein: CAISESGAGNQPQHF
J gene: TRBJ2-7; V gene: TRBV9; clone size: NA; CDR3 protein: CASSVEAIRGLGIYEQYF
J gene: TRBJ2-1; V gene: TRBV7-9; clone size: many; CDR3 protein: CASSFGSTGIHNEQFF